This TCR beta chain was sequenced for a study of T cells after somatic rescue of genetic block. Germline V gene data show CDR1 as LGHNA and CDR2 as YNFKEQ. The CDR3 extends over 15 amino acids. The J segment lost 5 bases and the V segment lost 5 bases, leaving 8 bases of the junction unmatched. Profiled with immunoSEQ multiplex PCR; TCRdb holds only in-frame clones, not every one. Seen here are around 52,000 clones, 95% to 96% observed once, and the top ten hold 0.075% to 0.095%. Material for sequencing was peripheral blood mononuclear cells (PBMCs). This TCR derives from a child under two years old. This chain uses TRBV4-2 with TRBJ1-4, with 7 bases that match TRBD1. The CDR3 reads CASSAWTGQNEKLFF. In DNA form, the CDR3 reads TGTGCCAGCAGCGCCTGGACAGGCCAAAATGAAAAACTGTTTTTT.